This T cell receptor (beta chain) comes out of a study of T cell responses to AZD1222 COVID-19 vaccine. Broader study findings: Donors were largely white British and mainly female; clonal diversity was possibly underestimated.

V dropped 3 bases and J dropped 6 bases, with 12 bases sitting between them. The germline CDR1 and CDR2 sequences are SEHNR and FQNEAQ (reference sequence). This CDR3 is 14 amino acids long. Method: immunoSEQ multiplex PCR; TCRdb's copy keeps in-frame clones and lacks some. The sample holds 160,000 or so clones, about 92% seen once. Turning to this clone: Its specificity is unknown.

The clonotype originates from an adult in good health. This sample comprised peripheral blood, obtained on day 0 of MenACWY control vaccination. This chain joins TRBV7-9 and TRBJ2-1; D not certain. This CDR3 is CASSFTGNTNEQFF. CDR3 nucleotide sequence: TGTGCCAGCAGCTTCACTGGTAATACCAATGAGCAGTTCTTC.